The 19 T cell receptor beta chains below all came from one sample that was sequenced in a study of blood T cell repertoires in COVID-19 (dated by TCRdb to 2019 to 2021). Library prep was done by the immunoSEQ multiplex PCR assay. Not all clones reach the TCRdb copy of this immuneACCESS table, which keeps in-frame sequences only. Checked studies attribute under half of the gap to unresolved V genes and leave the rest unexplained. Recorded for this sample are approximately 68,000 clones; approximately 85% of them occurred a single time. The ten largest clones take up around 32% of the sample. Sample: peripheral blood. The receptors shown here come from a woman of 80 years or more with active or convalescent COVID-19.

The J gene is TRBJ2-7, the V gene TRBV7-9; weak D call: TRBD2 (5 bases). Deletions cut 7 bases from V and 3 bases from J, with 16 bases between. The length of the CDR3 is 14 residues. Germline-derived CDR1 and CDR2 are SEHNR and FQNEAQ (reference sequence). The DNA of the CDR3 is TGTGCCAGCACCCAATCCGCCGGGAACTACGAGCAGTACTTC. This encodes CASTQSAGNYEQYF. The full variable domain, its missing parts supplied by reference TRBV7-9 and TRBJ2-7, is DTGVSQNPRHKITKRGQNVTFRCDPISEHNRLYWYRQTLGQGPEFLTYFQNEAQLEKSRLLSDRFSAERPKGSFSTLEIQRTEQGDSAMYLCASTQSAGNYEQYFGPGTRLTVT.

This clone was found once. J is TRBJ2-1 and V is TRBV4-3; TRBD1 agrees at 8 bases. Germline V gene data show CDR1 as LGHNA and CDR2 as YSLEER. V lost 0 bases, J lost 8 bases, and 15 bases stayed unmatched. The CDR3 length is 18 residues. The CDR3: CASSQDNIGGRGRDEQFF. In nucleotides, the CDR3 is TGCGCCAGCAGCCAAGATAATATCGGGGGCAGGGGGCGAGATGAGCAGTTCTTC.

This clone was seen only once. The CDR3 sequence is CASVKGQAWVGFSNQPQHF. The CDR3 DNA reads TGTGCTAGTGTCAAGGGACAGGCCTGGGTTGGTTTTAGCAATCAGCCCCAGCATTTT. The rearrangement links TRBV12-5 to TRBJ1-5; TRBD1 matches at 8 bases. The CDR3 covers 19 residues. Germline V gene sequence: CDR1 LGHNT, CDR2 FRNRAP. V was pared by 7 bases and J by 0 bases, with 17 bases of the junction left unmatched.

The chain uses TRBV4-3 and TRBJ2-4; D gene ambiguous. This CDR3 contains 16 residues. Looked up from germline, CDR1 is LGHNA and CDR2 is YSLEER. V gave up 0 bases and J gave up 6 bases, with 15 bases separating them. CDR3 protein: CASSQDYRLDRNIQYF. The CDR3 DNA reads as TGCGCCAGCAGCCAAGATTATCGCCTAGATAGAAACATTCAGTACTTC.

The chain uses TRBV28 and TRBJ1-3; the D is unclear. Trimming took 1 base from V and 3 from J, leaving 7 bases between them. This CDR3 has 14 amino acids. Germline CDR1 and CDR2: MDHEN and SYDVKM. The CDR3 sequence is CASSLLSFGNTIYF. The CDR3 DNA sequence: TGTGCCAGCAGTTTATTGAGCTTTGGAAACACCATATATTTT.

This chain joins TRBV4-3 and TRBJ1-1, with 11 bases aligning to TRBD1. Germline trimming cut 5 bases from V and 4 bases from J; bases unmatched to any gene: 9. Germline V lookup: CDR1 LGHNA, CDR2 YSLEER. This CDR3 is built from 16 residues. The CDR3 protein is CASSAPPGQGGTEAFF. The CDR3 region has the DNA TGCGCCAGCAGCGCGCCCCCGGGACAGGGGGGCACTGAAGCTTTCTTT.

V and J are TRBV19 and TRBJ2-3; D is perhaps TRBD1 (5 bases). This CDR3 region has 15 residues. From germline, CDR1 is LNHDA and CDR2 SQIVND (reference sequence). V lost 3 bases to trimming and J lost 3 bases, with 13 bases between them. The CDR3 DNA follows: TGTGCCAGTAGTATTACTAAGGGGATGACAGATACGCAGTATTTT. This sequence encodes CASSITKGMTDTQYF. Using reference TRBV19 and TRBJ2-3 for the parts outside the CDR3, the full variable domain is DGGITQSPKYLFRKEGQNVTLSCEQNLNHDAMYWYRQDPGQGLRLIYYSQIVNDFQKGDIAEGYSVSREKKESFPLTVTSAQKNPTAFYLCASSITKGMTDTQYFGPGTRLTVL.

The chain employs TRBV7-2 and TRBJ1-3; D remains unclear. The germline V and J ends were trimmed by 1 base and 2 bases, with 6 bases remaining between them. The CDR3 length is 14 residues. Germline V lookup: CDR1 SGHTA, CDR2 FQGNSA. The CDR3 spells CASSLGQAGNTIYF. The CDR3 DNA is TGTGCCAGCAGCTTAGGGCAGGCTGGAAACACCATATATTTT.

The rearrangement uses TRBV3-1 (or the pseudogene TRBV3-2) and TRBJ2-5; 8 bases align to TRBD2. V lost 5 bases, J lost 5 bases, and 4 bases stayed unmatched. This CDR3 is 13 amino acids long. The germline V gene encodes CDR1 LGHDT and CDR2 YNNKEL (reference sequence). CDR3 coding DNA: TGTGCCAGCAGCTTTAGCGGGGAGGAGACCCAGTACTTC. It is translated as CASSFSGEETQYF.

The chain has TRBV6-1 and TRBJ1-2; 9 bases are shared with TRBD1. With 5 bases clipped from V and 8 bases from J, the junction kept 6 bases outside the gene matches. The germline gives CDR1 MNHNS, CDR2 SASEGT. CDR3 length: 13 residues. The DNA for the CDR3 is TGTGCCAGCAGTTTAGGGACAGGGCGAGGCTACACCTTC. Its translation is CASSLGTGRGYTF.

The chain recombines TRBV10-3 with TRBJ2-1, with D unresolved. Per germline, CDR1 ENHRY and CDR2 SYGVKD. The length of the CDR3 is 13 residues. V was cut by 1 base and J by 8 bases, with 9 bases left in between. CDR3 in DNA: TGTGCCATCAGTGAGTATGGCGGCGATGAGCAGTTCTTC. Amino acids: CAISEYGGDEQFF.

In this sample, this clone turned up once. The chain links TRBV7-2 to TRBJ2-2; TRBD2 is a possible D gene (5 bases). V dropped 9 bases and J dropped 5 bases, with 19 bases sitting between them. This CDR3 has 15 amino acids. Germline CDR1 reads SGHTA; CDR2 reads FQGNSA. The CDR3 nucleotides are TGTGCCAGTTCCTTGTCCGGGGTCGGAACCGGGGAGCTGTTTTTT. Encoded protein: CASSLSGVGTGELFF.

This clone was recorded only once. CDR3 sequence: CASRAGGGSYEQYF. The CDR3 region has the DNA TGTGCCAGCAGGGCCGGGGGAGGCTCCTACGAGCAGTACTTC. This sequence joins TRBV6-5 and TRBJ2-7; TRBD2 might be the D (6 bases). CDR1 is MNHEY and CDR2 is SVGAGI in the germline V gene. This CDR3 has 14 amino acids. Trimming removed 6 bases from V and 0 bases from J, with 12 bases in between.

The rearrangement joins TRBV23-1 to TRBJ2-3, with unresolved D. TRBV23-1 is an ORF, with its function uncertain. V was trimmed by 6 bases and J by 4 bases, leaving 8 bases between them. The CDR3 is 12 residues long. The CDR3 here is CASRLVPDTQYF. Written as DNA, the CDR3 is TGCGCCAGCAGGCTAGTCCCAGATACGCAGTATTTT.

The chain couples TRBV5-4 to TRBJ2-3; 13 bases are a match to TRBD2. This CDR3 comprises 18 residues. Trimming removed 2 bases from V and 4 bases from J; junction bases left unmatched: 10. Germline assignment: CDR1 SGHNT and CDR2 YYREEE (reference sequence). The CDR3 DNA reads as TGTGCCAGCAGCTTTGAGACTAGCGGGGGGCCGTTCCCAGATACGCAGTATTTT. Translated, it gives CASSFETSGGPFPDTQYF.

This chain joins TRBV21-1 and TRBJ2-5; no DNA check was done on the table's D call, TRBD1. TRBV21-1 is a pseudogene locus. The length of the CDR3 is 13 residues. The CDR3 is CASSKRGQETQYF. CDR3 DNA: TGTGCCAGCAGCAAGAGGGGGCAAGAGACCCAGTACTTC.

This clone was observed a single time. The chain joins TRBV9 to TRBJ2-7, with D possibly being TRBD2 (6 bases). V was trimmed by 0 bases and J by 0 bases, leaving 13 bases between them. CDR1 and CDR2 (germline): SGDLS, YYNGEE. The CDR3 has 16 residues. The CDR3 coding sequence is TGTGCCAGCAGCGTAGACGCGACCGGGGGCTCCTACGAGCAGTACTTC. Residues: CASSVDATGGSYEQYF.

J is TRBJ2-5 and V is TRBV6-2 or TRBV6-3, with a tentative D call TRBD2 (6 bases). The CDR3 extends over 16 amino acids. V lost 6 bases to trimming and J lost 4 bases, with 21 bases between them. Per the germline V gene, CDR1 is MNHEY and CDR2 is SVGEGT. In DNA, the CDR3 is TGTGCCAGCAGCCCCCTGAGGACTACAAAAGGAGAGACCCAGTACTTC. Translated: CASSPLRTTKGETQYF.

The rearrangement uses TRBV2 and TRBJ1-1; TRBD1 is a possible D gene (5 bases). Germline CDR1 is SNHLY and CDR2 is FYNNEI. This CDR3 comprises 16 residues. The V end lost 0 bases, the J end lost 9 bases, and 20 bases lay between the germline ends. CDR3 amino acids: CASSEALPGAGVKAFF. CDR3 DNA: TGTGCCAGCAGTGAAGCGCTCCCCGGGGCGGGAGTAAAAGCTTTCTTT. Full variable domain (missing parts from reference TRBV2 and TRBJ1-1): EPEVTQTPSHQVTQMGQEVILRCVPISNHLYFYWYRQILGQKVEFLVSFYNNEISEKSEIFDDQFSVERPDGSNFTLKIRSTKLEDSAMYFCASSEALPGAGVKAFFGQGTRLTVV.